A selection of T cell receptor beta chains follows, all from one sample in a study of blood T cell repertoires in COVID-19. TCRdb keeps only in-frame clones here, not all; method: immunoSEQ multiplex PCR. The sample yields approximately 260,000 clones, roughly 85% seen once. The sample was peripheral blood. The receptors were gathered from a woman between 70 and 85 years old with acute or convalescent COVID-19. Each CDR3 is given without its conserved first and last residue.

j_call v_call cdr3_aa
TRBJ2-1 TRBV20-1 SASDRDEQF
TRBJ2-2 TRBV11-3 ASSLALRHTGELF
TRBJ1-4 TRBV5-4 ASSLQVSSEKLF
TRBJ2-3 TRBV5-6 ASSQKAGVTDTQY
TRBJ2-3 TRBV3-1/TRBV3-2 ASSLLMDTQY
TRBJ1-6 TRBV27 ASSPGTGSGSPLH
TRBJ1-2 TRBV5-5 ASSLGIFGGYT
TRBJ2-1 TRBV5-1 ASSLRDRAGSNEQF
TRBJ2-2 TRBV4-1 ASSLQGTGELF
TRBJ2-3 TRBV9 ASSVHLQGTDTQY
TRBJ1-3 TRBV27 ASRAVGTPGNTIY
TRBJ2-5 TRBV5-5 ASSLGPRGQETQY
TRBJ2-5 TRBV2 ASERIQETQY
TRBJ2-6 TRBV5-1 ASSQSTGAGANVLT
TRBJ2-5 TRBV4-1 ASSQTGIGETQY
TRBJ1-5 TRBV7-8 ASSLGAVEPQH
TRBJ1-1 TRBV12-3/TRBV12-4 ASRGWGDTEAF
TRBJ2-3 TRBV7-5 VRSSPAQY
TRBJ2-2 TRBV5-6 ASSFGVGDSYTGELF
TRBJ2-5 TRBV11-3 ASSLGDKAQETQY
TRBJ2-1 TRBV12-5 ASGLSGGGRGSFEQF
TRBJ1-5 TRBV19 ASSRQGAKAGNQPQH
TRBJ2-5 TRBV30 AWSHLRFGLQETQY
TRBJ1-6 TRBV30 ACSREFTLH
TRBJ2-5 TRBV28 ASRGGGSAETQY
TRBJ1-2 TRBV6-5 ASSYTQRTGRGGYT
TRBJ1-2 TRBV11-2 ASSLDLRAPPGGGYGYT
TRBJ2-3 TRBV30 AWSVPRGAGTDTQY
TRBJ1-1 TRBV7-3 ASSLTVGTEAF
TRBJ1-2 TRBV27 ASSTANYGYT
TRBJ2-5 TRBV7-6 ASSLVAGGLGTQY
TRBJ1-2 TRBV5-1 ASSLGRGGGYT
TRBJ1-1 TRBV11-2 ASSKTGQMNTEAF
TRBJ2-7 TRBV5-1 ASSWEAGPNPEQY
TRBJ1-2 TRBV4-2 ASSQEVRANYGYT
TRBJ2-3 TRBV6-6 ASSYSYTDTQY
TRBJ2-3 TRBV7-2 ASSLARDTQY
TRBJ2-1 TRBV5-6 ASTEAGTGVNEQF
TRBJ1-4 TRBV2 ASRLGLQGDNEKLF
TRBJ1-1 TRBV20-1 SAEQGREAF
TRBJ1-3 TRBV29-1 SVVLRWEGRNTIY
TRBJ1-1 TRBV10-2 ASSARRTGGTEAF
TRBJ2-7 TRBV14 ASSRLGGDTYEQY
TRBJ1-2 TRBV2 ASSPEGGANYGYT
TRBJ1-5 TRBV6-1 ASSERSQPQH
TRBJ1-2 TRBV2 ASKEVTHGYT
TRBJ2-7 TRBV5-1 ASREWRGSSYEQY
TRBJ1-2 TRBV27 ASSLGGAYGYT
TRBJ1-1 TRBV11-3 ASSLDPGPNTEAF
TRBJ2-2 TRBV11-2 ASSSRNGLSYRELF